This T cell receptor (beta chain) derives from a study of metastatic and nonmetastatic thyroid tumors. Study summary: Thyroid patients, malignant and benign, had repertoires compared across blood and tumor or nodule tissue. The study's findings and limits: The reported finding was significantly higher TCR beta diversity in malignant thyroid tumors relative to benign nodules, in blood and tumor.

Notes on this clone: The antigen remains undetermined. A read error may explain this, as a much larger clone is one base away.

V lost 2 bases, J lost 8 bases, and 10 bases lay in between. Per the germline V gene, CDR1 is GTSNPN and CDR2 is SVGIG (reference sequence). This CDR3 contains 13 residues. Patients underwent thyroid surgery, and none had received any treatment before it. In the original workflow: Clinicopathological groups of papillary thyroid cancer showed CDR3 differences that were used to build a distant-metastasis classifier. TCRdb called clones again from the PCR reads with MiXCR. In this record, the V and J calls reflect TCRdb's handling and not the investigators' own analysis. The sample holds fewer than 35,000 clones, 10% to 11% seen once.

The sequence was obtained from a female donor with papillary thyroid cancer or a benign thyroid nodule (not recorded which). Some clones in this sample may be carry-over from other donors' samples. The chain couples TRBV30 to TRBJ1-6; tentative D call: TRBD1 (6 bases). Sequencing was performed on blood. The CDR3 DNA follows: TGTGCCTGGAGTTACAGGGAACATTCACCCCTCCACTTT. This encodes CAWSYREHSPLHF.